This T cell receptor (beta chain) was observed in a study of low-dose radiotherapy and immunotherapy resistance in tumors. Study context: Intravenous ipilimumab 1 mg/kg every six weeks was given with nivolumab 240 mg every two weeks.

Indicated time point: after trial treatment. Treatment denoted: LDRT plus nivolumab, ipilimumab, low-dose cyclophosphamide and aspirin (RACIN trial). Eligibility was restricted to patients presenting with advanced solid tumors that lacked tumor-infiltrating lymphocytes. Germline CDR1 SQVTM, CDR2 ANQGSEA. The CDR3 contains 16 residues. Trimming removed 5 bases from V and 0 bases from J; junction bases left unmatched: 6. This clonotype appeared many times. Primers targeting TRAV and TRBV primed first-strand cDNA, covering alpha and beta chains. TCR amplification used 20 PCR cycles, a constant-region primer and a V-primer adapter. Each CDR3 protein is one row after TCRdb ran MiXCR on the reads. The data contain 85,000 to 95,000 distinct CDR3 sequences, 20% to 25% of them singletons.

The sequence was collected from a female donor with ovarian cancer. The V gene is TRBV29-1, the J gene TRBJ2-6, with 8 bases fitting TRBD2. The specimen was PBMCs, collected after low-dose radiotherapy plus immunotherapy. CDR3 sequence (DNA): TGCAGCGTTTCGGGAGGGGACCGCTCTGGGGCCAACGTCCTGACTTTC. This codes for CSVSGGDRSGANVLTF.